Presented here are 9 T cell receptor beta chains from one specimen sequenced in a study of T-cell memory formation after mild COVID-19. TCRdb reprocessed the 5' RACE reads with MiXCR, giving one entry per CDR3 protein. The sample includes roughly 560,000 distinct CDR3 sequences, roughly 22% of them seen just once. Sequencing was done on a sample of PBMCs or a T cell subset sorted from them (not recorded which). These receptors originate from an adult woman who had mild COVID-19 (a few samples of this study predate the infection). Cell type and time point are not known.

This clonotype was found a few times. This chain links TRBV4-1 with TRBJ2-5, with 8 bases aligning to TRBD1. V dropped 2 bases and J dropped 5; count of bases not matched to a gene: 1. The CDR3 extends over 13 amino acids. From germline, CDR1 is MGHRA and CDR2 YSYEKL. The CDR3 loop is CASSQQGAETQYF. CDR3 DNA: TGCGCCAGCAGCCAACAGGGGGCCGAGACCCAGTACTTC.

The gene calls are TRBV24-1 and TRBJ1-4, with TRBD1 matching 9 bases. The ends lost 5 bases at V and 4 bases at J; junction bases unmatched: 4. The CDR3 length is 15 residues. The germline V gene encodes CDR1 KGHDR and CDR2 SFDVKD. The CDR3 sequence is CATSAGQGFNEKLFF. The CDR3, as DNA: TGTGCCACCAGTGCCGGACAGGGGTTTAATGAAAAACTGTTTTTT.

The V call is TRBV4-1, the J call TRBJ2-5; 7 nucleotides agree with TRBD2. Trimming removed 3 bases from V and 2 bases from J; junction bases left unmatched: 6. Per the germline V gene, CDR1 is MGHRA and CDR2 is YSYEKL. The CDR3 spans 15 residues. For the CDR3, the DNA is TGCGCCAGCAGCCACTTCCGGGGGGAACAAGAGACCCAGTACTTC. It translates to CASSHFRGEQETQYF.

In this sample, this clonotype turned up a few times. The gene calls are TRBV7-9 and TRBJ2-3; D is uncertain. Trimming pared 2 bases from V and 2 bases from J, leaving 14 bases between. In germline, CDR1 is SEHNR, CDR2 FQNEAQ (reference sequence). The CDR3 loop spans 16 amino acids. The DNA for the CDR3 is TGTGCCAGCAGCTTATCTTCGGGCAGCTTCACAGATACGCAGTATTTT. Translation: CASSLSSGSFTDTQYF.

The rearrangement links TRBV12-3 or TRBV12-4 to TRBJ2-7, with 9 bases identical to TRBD1. The CDR3 is 15 amino acids. V was pared by 5 bases and J by 5 bases, with 10 bases of the junction left unmatched. CDR3 DNA: TGTGCCAGCAGTCCCTGGGGACAGGGCAAACACGAGCAGTACTTC. Protein: CASSPWGQGKHEQYF.

The J gene is TRBJ2-7, the V gene TRBV14; D possibly corresponds to TRBD1 (5 bases). The germline gives CDR1 SGHDN, CDR2 FVKESK. V dropped 3 bases and J dropped 0 bases, with 9 bases sitting between them. The CDR3 contains 14 residues. The CDR3 DNA sequence: TGTGCCAGCAGCCAGAGACAGAGCTCCTACGAGCAGTACTTC. It encodes CASSQRQSSYEQYF. Combining the CDR3 with reference TRBV14 and TRBJ2-7 gives the whole variable domain EAGVTQFPSHSVIEKGQTVTLRCDPISGHDNLYWYRRVMGKEIKFLLHFVKESKQDESGMPNNRFLAERTGGTYSTLKVQPAELEDSGVYFCASSQRQSSYEQYFGPGTRLTVT.

The J gene is TRBJ2-1, the V gene TRBV18; the match to TRBD2 covers 7 bases. The CDR3 length is 17 residues. Germline CDR1 reads KGHSH; CDR2 reads LQKENI. The junction had 14 bases not matched to a gene; V was cut back by 3 bases and J by 6 bases. CDR3 sequence reads: CASSPPQGGSRVNEQFF. The CDR3 bases are TGTGCCAGCTCACCCCCTCAGGGAGGGAGTAGGGTCAATGAGCAGTTCTTC.

The chain is built from TRBV12-3 or TRBV12-4 and TRBJ2-3; perhaps TRBD2 as D (5 bases). CDR3 length equals 12 residues. With 8 bases removed from V and 2 bases from J, the gap between germline ends came to 8 bases. Here the CDR3 reads CASGRLTDTQYF. The CDR3, as DNA: TGTGCCAGCGGGAGACTCACAGATACGCAGTATTTT.

The table lists this clonotype with a few counts. V usage is TRBV14 and J usage is TRBJ2-2; D not certain. The length of the CDR3 is 17 residues. The V and J ends lost 4 bases and 2 bases respectively, with 17 bases between them. CDR1 and CDR2 (germline): SGHDN, FVKESK. The CDR3 nucleotides are TGTGCCAGCAGCCCGTTCCGGCAGGCCGTAAACACCGGGGAGCTGTTTTTT. Translated: CASSPFRQAVNTGELFF. The variable domain in full, completed from reference TRBV14 and TRBJ2-2, reads EAGVTQFPSHSVIEKGQTVTLRCDPISGHDNLYWYRRVMGKEIKFLLHFVKESKQDESGMPNNRFLAERTGGTYSTLKVQPAELEDSGVYFCASSPFRQAVNTGELFFGEGSRLTVL.